The clone carrying this TCR beta chain showed up just a few times. Its antigen is not known. Researchers used genomic DNA as the template to profile TCR beta VDJ and CDR3. A single record per CDR3 protein comes from TCRdb applying MiXCR to the reads. Of under 250,000 distinct CDR3 sequences in the sample, approximately 65% are singletons; the top ten hold roughly three fifths. Germline V gene lookup returns CDR1 MNHEY and CDR2 SVGEGT. CDR3 length equals 12 residues. Trimming cost V 2 bases and J 6 bases, with 5 bases left between them. The data stem from a study of CD8+CD57+ T cells in acquired aplastic anemia. Study information: The DNA of sorted CD4+ and CD8+ cells averaged roughly 3.2 ug.

CD8+CD57+ cell expansion had been shown by flow cytometry in patients chosen for sequencing. Blood came from patients not yet given any therapy. Study-wide results and limits: Overlap between patients and controls comprised almost 30 CD8+ CDR3 sequences.

The sequence was collected from a human donor with aplastic anemia. V gene TRBV6-2 or TRBV6-3 combines with J gene TRBJ2-1; D is undetermined. Sequencing was carried out using sorted CD4+, CD8+, or CD8+CD57+ T cells (not recorded which) from PBMCs. The CDR3 sequence: CASSYPVNEQFF. CDR3 nucleotides: TGTGCCAGCAGTTACCCGGTCAATGAGCAGTTCTTC.